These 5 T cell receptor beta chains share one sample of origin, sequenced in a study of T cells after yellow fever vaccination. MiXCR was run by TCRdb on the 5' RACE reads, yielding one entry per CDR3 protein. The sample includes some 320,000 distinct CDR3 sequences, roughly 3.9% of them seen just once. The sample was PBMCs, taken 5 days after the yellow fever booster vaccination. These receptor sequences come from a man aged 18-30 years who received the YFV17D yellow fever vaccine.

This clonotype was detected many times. This CDR3 reads CSALTPQEQYF. CDR3 nucleotide sequence: TGCAGTGCTCTAACCCCACAGGAGCAGTACTTC. This sequence joins TRBV20-1 and TRBJ2-7; D ambiguous. V was cut by 5 bases and J by 7 bases, with 12 bases left in between. Germline V gene data show CDR1 as DFQATT and CDR2 as SNEGSKA (reference sequence). The CDR3 covers 11 residues.

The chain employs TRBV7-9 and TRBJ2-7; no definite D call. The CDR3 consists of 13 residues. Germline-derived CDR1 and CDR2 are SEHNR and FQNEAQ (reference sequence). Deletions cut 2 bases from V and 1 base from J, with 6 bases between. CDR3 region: CASSLLMSYEQYV. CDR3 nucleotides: TGTGCCAGCAGCTTACTCATGTCCTACGAGCAGTACGTC.

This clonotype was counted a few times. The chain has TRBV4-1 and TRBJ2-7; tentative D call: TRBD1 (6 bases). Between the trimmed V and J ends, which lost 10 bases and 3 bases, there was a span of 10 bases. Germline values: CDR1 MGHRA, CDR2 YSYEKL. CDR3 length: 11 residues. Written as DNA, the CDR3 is TGCGCCACGAGCAGGGGCTACGAGCAGTACTTC. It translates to CATSRGYEQYF.

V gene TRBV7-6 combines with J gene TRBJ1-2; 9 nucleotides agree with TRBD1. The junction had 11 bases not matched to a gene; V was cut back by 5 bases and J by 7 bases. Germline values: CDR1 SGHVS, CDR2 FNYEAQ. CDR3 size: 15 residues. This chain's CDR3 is CASSPGQGGVGGYTF. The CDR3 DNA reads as TGTGCCAGCAGCCCGGGACAGGGAGGAGTAGGTGGCTACACCTTC. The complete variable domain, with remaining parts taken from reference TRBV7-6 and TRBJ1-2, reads GAGVSQSPRYKVTKRGQDVALRCDPISGHVSLYWYRQALGQGPEFLTYFNYEAQQDKSGLPNDRFSAERPEGSISTLTIQRTEQRDSAMYRCASSPGQGGVGGYTFGSGTRLTVV.

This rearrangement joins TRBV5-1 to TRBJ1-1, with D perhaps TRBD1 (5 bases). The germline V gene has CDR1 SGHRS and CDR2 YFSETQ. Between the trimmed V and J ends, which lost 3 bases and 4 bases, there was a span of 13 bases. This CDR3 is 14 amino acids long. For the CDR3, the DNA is TGCGCCAGCAGCTCCCGACAAGGGACCACTGAAGCTTTCTTT. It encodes CASSSRQGTTEAFF. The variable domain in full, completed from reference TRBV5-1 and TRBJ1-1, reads KAGVTQTPRYLIKTRGQQVTLSCSPISGHRSVSWYQQTPGQGLQFLFEYFSETQRNKGNFPGRFSGRQFSNSRSEMNVSTLELGDSALYLCASSSRQGTTEAFFGQGTRLTVV.